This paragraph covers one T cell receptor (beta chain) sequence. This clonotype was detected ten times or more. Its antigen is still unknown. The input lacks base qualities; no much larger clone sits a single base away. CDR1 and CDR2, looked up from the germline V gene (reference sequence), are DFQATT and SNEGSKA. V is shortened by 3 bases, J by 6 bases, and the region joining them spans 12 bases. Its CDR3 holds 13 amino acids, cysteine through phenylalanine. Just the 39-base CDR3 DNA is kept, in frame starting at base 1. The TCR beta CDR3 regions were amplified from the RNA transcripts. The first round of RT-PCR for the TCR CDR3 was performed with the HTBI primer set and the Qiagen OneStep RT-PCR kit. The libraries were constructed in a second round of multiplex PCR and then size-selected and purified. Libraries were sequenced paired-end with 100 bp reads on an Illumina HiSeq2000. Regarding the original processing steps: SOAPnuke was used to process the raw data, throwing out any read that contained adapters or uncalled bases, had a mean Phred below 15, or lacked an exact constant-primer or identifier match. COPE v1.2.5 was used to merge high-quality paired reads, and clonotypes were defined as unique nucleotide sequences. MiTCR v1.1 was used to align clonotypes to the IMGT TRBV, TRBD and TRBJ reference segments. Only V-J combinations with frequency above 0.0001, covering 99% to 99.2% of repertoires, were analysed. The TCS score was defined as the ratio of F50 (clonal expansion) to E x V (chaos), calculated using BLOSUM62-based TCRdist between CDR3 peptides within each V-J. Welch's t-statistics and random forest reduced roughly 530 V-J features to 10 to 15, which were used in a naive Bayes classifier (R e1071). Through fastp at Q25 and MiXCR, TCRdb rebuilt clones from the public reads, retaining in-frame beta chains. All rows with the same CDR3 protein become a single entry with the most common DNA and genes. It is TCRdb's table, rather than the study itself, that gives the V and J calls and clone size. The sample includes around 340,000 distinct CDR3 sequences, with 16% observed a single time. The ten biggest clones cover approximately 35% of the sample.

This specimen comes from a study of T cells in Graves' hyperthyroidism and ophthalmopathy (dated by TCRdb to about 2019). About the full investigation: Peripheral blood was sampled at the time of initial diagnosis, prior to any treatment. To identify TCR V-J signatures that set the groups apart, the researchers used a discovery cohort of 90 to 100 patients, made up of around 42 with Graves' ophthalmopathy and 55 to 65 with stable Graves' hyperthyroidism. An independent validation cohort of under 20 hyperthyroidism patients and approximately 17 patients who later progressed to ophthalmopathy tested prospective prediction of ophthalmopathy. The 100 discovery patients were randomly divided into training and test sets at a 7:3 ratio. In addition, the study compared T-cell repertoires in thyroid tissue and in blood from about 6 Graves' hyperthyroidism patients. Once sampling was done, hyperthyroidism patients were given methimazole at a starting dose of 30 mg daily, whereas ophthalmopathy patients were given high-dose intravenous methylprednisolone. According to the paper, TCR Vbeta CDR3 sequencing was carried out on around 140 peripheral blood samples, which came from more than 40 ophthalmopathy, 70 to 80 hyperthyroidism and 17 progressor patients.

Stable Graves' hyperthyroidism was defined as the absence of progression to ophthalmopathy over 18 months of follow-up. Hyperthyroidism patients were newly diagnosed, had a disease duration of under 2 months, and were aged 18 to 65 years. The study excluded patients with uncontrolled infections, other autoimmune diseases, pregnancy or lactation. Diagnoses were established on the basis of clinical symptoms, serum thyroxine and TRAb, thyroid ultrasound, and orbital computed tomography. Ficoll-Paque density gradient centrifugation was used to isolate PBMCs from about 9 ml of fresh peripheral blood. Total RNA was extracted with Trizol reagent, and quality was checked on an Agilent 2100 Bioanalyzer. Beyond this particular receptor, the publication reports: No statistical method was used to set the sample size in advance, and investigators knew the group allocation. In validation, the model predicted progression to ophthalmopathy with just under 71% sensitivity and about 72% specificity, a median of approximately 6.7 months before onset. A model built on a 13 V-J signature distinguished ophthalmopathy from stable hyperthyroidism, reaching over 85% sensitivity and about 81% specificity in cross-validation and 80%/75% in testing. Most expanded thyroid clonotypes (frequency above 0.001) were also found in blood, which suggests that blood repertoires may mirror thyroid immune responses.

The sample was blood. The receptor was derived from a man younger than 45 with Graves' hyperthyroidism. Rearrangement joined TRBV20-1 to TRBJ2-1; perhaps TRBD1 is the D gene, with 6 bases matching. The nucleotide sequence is TGCAGTGCTAGTTTAGGACAGATCAATGAGCAGTTCTTC. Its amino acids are CSASLGQINEQFF.